Detailed here is one TCR beta chain. This table comes from immunoSEQ multiplex PCR, and its TCRdb copy is limited to in-frame clones, with some not included. Counted here are 30,000 to 35,000 clones, 94% occurring once; the ten biggest clones make up 6.6%. The sample belongs to a study of control samples from healthy donors and cancer patients. The TCR sequence derives from a man aged 55-75 years in good health. The sequenced sample was blood.

The CDR3 loop reads CASSYTQGAYQPQHF. Written as DNA, the CDR3 is TGTGCCAGTAGTTACACACAGGGGGCGTATCAGCCCCAGCATTTT. The V call is TRBV19, the J call TRBJ1-5; 9 bases fit TRBD1. J was trimmed by 5 bases and V by 5 bases; bases with no gene match: 7. The CDR3 has 15 amino acids. The germline CDR1 and CDR2 sequences are LNHDA and SQIVND (reference sequence). Full variable domain (missing parts from reference TRBV19 and TRBJ1-5): DGGITQSPKYLFRKEGQNVTLSCEQNLNHDAMYWYRQDPGQGLRLIYYSQIVNDFQKGDIAEGYSVSREKKESFPLTVTSAQKNPTAFYLCASSYTQGAYQPQHFGDGTRLSIL.